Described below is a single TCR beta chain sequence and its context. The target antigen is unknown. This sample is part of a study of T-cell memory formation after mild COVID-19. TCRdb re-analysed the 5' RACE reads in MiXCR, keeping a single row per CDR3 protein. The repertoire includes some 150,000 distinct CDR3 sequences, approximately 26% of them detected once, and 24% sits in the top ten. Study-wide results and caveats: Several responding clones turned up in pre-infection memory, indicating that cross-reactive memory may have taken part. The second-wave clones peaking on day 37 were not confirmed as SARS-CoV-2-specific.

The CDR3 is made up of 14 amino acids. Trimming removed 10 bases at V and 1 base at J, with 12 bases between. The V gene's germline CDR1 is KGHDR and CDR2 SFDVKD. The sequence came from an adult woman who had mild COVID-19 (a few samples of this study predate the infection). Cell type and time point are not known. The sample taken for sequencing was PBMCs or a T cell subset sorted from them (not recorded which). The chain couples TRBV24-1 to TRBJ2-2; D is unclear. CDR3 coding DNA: TGTGCCACGGCCCCTACCCTGAACACCGGGGAGCTGTTTTTT. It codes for CATAPTLNTGELFF.